The 28 T cell receptor beta chains in this list originate from one sample, sequenced in a study of cytomegalovirus exposure and HLA in healthy donors. The PCR had 60 Vbeta and 13 Jbeta primers. TCRdb keeps only in-frame clones here, not all; method: immunoSEQ multiplex PCR. The table lists about 160,000 clones, approximately 84% of them singletons. The sample taken for sequencing was PBMCs. These receptors were collected from a male donor in good health and CMV-seropositive.

J is TRBJ2-7 and V is TRBV5-1; 10 bases align to TRBD1. This CDR3 has 14 amino acids. Germline CDR1 is SGHRS and CDR2 is YFSETQ. Losses at the gene ends were 4 bases for V and 4 bases for J; bases not matched to a gene: 5. CDR3 sequence: CASSRDRGFYEQYF. Written as DNA, the CDR3 is TGCGCCAGCAGCCGGGACAGGGGTTTTTACGAGCAGTACTTC.

The V and J genes are TRBV14 and TRBJ2-1, with 8 nucleotides matching TRBD1. This CDR3 contains 14 residues. The J segment lost 6 bases and the V segment lost 4 bases, leaving 5 bases of the junction unmatched. CDR1 and CDR2 from the germline V gene are SGHDN and FVKESK. The CDR3: CASSPRQGSNEQFF. The CDR3 region has the DNA TGTGCCAGCAGCCCTCGACAGGGGAGCAATGAGCAGTTCTTC.

The chain has TRBV29-1 and TRBJ2-1; 10 bases line up with TRBD1. The CDR3 has 18 amino acids. With V trimmed by 1 base and J by 2 bases, 11 bases remained unmatched. CDR1 and CDR2 from the germline V gene are SQVTM and ANQGSEA. This CDR3 reads CSVEGPRTGGNPYNEQFF. DNA of the CDR3: TGCAGCGTTGAAGGGCCTAGGACAGGGGGAAACCCCTACAATGAGCAGTTCTTC.

V and J are TRBV19 and TRBJ2-1, with TRBD2 identical over 10 bases. This CDR3 spans 15 amino acids. Germline V gene data show CDR1 as LNHDA and CDR2 as SQIVND (reference sequence). Unmatched junction bases numbered 7, after V lost 7 bases and J lost 4 bases. CDR3 amino acids: CASTWTSGIYNEQFF. The CDR3 region has the DNA TGTGCCAGTACCTGGACTAGCGGCATTTACAATGAGCAGTTCTTC.

The chain uses TRBV29-1 and TRBJ2-1; D not resolved. This CDR3 has 12 residues. The germline CDR1 and CDR2 sequences are SQVTM and ANQGSEA. Trimming removed 4 bases from V and 5 bases from J, with 9 bases in between. The DNA of the CDR3 is TGCAGCGTTGTAGGCGGCGACAATGAGCAGTTCTTC. It yields the protein CSVVGGDNEQFF.

The rearrangement links TRBV28 to TRBJ2-1; 7 positions agree with TRBD1. Looked up from germline, CDR1 is MDHEN and CDR2 is SYDVKM. Unmatched junction bases numbered 8, after V lost 8 bases and J lost 4 bases. This CDR3 has 14 amino acids. The CDR3 region is CASGRDSTYNEQFF. DNA for the CDR3: TGTGCCAGCGGTCGGGACAGCACTTACAATGAGCAGTTCTTC. Drawing the rest from reference TRBV28 and TRBJ2-1, the complete variable domain is DVKVTQSSRYLVKRTGEKVFLECVQDMDHENMFWYRQDPGLGLRLIYFSYDVKMKEKGDIPEGYSVSREKKERFSLILESASTNQTSMYLCASGRDSTYNEQFFGPGTRLTVL.

This rearrangement joins TRBV4-1 to TRBJ2-7, with a weak D call TRBD1 (5 bases). The CDR3 runs 14 residues. Germline CDR1 is MGHRA and CDR2 is YSYEKL. The V end lost 1 base, the J end lost 1 base, and 8 bases lay between the germline ends. The CDR3 sequence: CASSQGGTSYEQYF. The CDR3, as DNA: TGCGCCAGCAGCCAAGGGGGCACTTCCTACGAGCAGTACTTC.

This sequence joins TRBV5-1 and TRBJ1-3; D possibly corresponds to TRBD1 (6 bases). The CDR3 is 15 residues long. Germline V gene data show CDR1 as SGHRS and CDR2 as YFSETQ. The germline V and J ends were trimmed by 4 bases and 2 bases, with 13 bases remaining between them. CDR3 DNA sequence: TGCGCCAGCAGCGTAACAGGGATCCCTGGAAACACCATATATTTT. It is translated as CASSVTGIPGNTIYF.

This chain uses TRBV10-3 with TRBJ1-6; 7 bases agree with TRBD1. CDR3 length equals 14 residues. Trimming took 7 bases from V and 5 from J; bases not matched to a gene: 5. Germline loops: CDR1 ENHRY, CDR2 SYGVKD. In nucleotides, the CDR3 is TGTGCCATCAAAGGGACAGCTGATAATTCACCCCTCCACTTT. It encodes CAIKGTADNSPLHF.

The chain links TRBV27 to TRBJ2-1; possibly TRBD2 for D (6 bases). CDR3 size: 14 residues. Germline CDR1 MNHEY, CDR2 SMNVEV (reference sequence). V was cut by 6 bases and J by 6 bases, with 15 bases left in between. DNA for the CDR3: TGTGCCAGCAGCTATCCCGGGAGAGGCAATGAGCAGTTCTTC. This translates into CASSYPGRGNEQFF.

V is TRBV5-1 and J is TRBJ2-7, with 10 positions matching TRBD2. CDR1 is SGHRS and CDR2 is YFSETQ in the germline V gene. CDR3 length: 16 residues. V gave up 0 bases and J gave up 5 bases; unmatched junction bases: 8. CDR3 loop: CASSLGASGSSDEQYF. The CDR3 DNA follows: TGCGCCAGCAGCTTGGGGGCTAGCGGGAGTTCCGACGAGCAGTACTTC.

This chain uses TRBV5-1 with TRBJ1-3; 7 nucleotides agree with TRBD1. V was clipped by 4 bases and J by 1 base; unmatched bases: 14. The V gene's germline CDR1 is SGHRS and CDR2 YFSETQ. The CDR3 sequence is 18 residues long. In nucleotides, the CDR3 is TGCGCCAGCAGCGTGAGTGGACAGGCGGACATTTCTGGAAACACCATATATTTT. This translates into CASSVSGQADISGNTIYF.

The rearrangement uses TRBV5-4 and TRBJ2-4; D is undetermined. CDR3 length equals 14 residues. Germline V gene lookup returns CDR1 SGHNT and CDR2 YYREEE (reference sequence). The V and J ends lost 3 bases and 1 base respectively, with 8 bases between them. CDR3: CASSSPSAKNIQYF. The CDR3 nucleotides are TGTGCCAGCAGCTCCCCTTCGGCCAAAAACATTCAGTACTTC.

V usage is TRBV7-2 and J usage is TRBJ2-5, with D possibly being TRBD1 (6 bases). The CDR3 contains 15 residues. Trimming removed 1 base at V and 5 bases at J, with 14 bases between. The germline V gene has CDR1 SGHTA and CDR2 FQGNSA. CDR3 bases: TGTGCCAGCAGCTTAGTCGTAGGGGGTCCCGAGACCCAGTACTTC. It codes for CASSLVVGGPETQYF. Variable domain in full (rest from reference TRBV7-2 and TRBJ2-5): GAGVSQSPSNKVTEKGKDVELRCDPISGHTALYWYRQSLGQGLEFLIYFQGNSAPDKSGLPSDRFSAERTGGSVSTLTIQRTQQEDSAVYLCASSLVVGGPETQYFGPGTRLLVL.

V is TRBV27 and J is TRBJ2-7; D possibly corresponds to TRBD2 (6 bases). Germline loops: CDR1 MNHEY, CDR2 SMNVEV (reference sequence). Trimming took 2 bases from V and 2 from J, leaving 25 bases between them. The length of the CDR3 is 19 residues. CDR3 sequence: CASSLRVEGRRAGAYEQYF. CDR3 bases: TGTGCCAGCAGTTTAAGGGTAGAAGGAAGGAGGGCGGGCGCCTACGAGCAGTACTTC.

V is TRBV18 and J is TRBJ2-1; TRBD2 agrees at 9 bases. Per germline, CDR1 KGHSH and CDR2 LQKENI. The V and J ends lost 3 bases and 7 bases, in that order; junction bases with no gene match: 16. This CDR3 is 18 amino acids long. The CDR3 DNA reads as TGTGCCAGCTCACCGAGAGCGGGAGGCGCCGGGGTTATAAATGAGCAGTTCTTC. Translation gives CASSPRAGGAGVINEQFF. Full variable domain (outside the CDR3, taken from reference TRBV18 and TRBJ2-1): NAGVMQNPRHLVRRRGQEARLRCSPMKGHSHVYWYRQLPEEGLKFMVYLQKENIIDESGMPKERFSAEFPKEGPSILRIQQVVRGDSAAYFCASSPRAGGAGVINEQFFGPGTRLTVL.

This clone was observed a handful of times. The CDR3 region is CASSLFEQTGELFF. The DNA of the CDR3 is TGTGCCAGCAGCTTGTTTGAACAGACCGGGGAGCTGTTTTTT. The chain employs TRBV5-4 and TRBJ2-2, with no clear D. CDR3 length: 14 amino acids. Germline values: CDR1 SGHNT, CDR2 YYREEE (reference sequence). V was pared by 1 base and J by 5 bases, with 9 bases between.

The rearrangement links TRBV6-4 to TRBJ1-2; 7 nucleotides align to TRBD1. J gave up 7 bases and V 3 bases, and 5 bases lay outside the gene matches. The CDR3 is 13 residues long. The V gene's germline CDR1 is MRHNA and CDR2 SNTAGT. CDR3 in DNA: TGTGCCAGCAGTGAGGGGACAGAGGCTGGCTACACCTTC. Translating gives CASSEGTEAGYTF.

This chain links TRBV5-1 with TRBJ2-3, with 11 bases identical to TRBD2. The germline V gene encodes CDR1 SGHRS and CDR2 YFSETQ. The CDR3 is 16 amino acids. The V segment lost 6 bases and the J segment 2 bases; nucleotides outside the gene matches: 8. The chain's CDR3 is CASTLGTSGLTDTQYF. The CDR3 nucleotides read TGCGCCAGCACTCTCGGGACTAGCGGACTCACAGATACGCAGTATTTT.

A few counts support this clone. V usage is TRBV4-2 and J usage is TRBJ2-7, with TRBD2 as a possible D gene (6 bases). Germline V CDR1 and CDR2: LGHNA, YNFKEQ. CDR3 length: 15 amino acids. The ends were cut back, 0 bases at V and 6 bases at J, with 15 bases in the middle. CDR3 in DNA: TGTGCCAGCAGCCAAGAGCCCTCGGGGGTAGGCGAGCAGTACTTC. This translates into CASSQEPSGVGEQYF.

The J gene is TRBJ2-7, the V gene TRBV19, with TRBD1 matching 7 bases. The V and J ends lost 4 bases and 6 bases, in that order; junction bases with no gene match: 6. The CDR3 spans 13 residues. CDR1 is LNHDA, CDR2 SQIVND, per germline (reference sequence). CDR3 DNA: TGTGCCAGTAGTAAGGGATGGACAGGCGAGCAGTACTTC. Protein product: CASSKGWTGEQYF.

The chain joins TRBV7-2 to TRBJ1-5, with D maybe TRBD1 (5 bases). The ends were cut back, 4 bases at V and 5 bases at J, with 9 bases in the middle. CDR1 is SGHTA, CDR2 FQGNSA, per germline. This CDR3 has 13 residues. The DNA for the CDR3 is TGTGCCAGCAGCTCCCTAGGGGATCAGCCCCAGCATTTT. This translates into CASSSLGDQPQHF. Together with reference TRBV7-2 and TRBJ1-5, the CDR3 gives the full variable domain: GAGVSQSPSNKVTEKGKDVELRCDPISGHTALYWYRQSLGQGLEFLIYFQGNSAPDKSGLPSDRFSAERTGGSVSTLTIQRTQQEDSAVYLCASSSLGDQPQHFGDGTRLSIL.

This clone was recorded once. The chain joins TRBV27 to TRBJ2-1, with 10 bases aligning to TRBD1. The V gene's germline CDR1 is MNHEY and CDR2 SMNVEV (reference sequence). The V gene end was trimmed by 4 bases and the J gene end by 15 bases; junction bases not matched to a gene: 12. The CDR3 totals 14 residues. CDR3 in amino acids: CASSSPGQGSRSFF. CDR3 nucleotide sequence: TGTGCCAGCAGTTCCCCGGGACAGGGGTCCAGGTCGTTCTTC.

This rearrangement joins TRBV27 to TRBJ2-4; 10 bases line up with TRBD2. With V trimmed by 4 bases and J by 7 bases, 7 bases remained unmatched. This CDR3 contains 15 residues. Germline V lookup: CDR1 MNHEY, CDR2 SMNVEV (reference sequence). CDR3 DNA: TGTGCCAGCAGTTCTTTTCTAGCGGGAGAGAACATTCAGTACTTC. Translated: CASSSFLAGENIQYF.

This chain connects TRBV5-4 to TRBJ1-2; possibly TRBD1 for D (6 bases). Trimming stripped 4 bases from V and 7 bases from J, with 17 bases between. Looked up from germline, CDR1 is SGHNT and CDR2 is YYREEE (reference sequence). This CDR3 is built from 14 residues. In DNA form, the CDR3 reads TGTGCCAGCAGCGCACGGGACACGATAGTTGGCTACACCTTC. Translation: CASSARDTIVGYTF.

This sequence joins TRBV10-3 and TRBJ2-3, with TRBD2 as a possible D gene (5 bases). V lost 9 bases and J 8 bases, leaving 12 bases between the germline ends. CDR1 and CDR2 from the germline V gene are ENHRY and SYGVKD. The CDR3 has 11 residues. In DNA, the CDR3 is TGTGCCATACGGGGTTTCGGTACGCAGTATTTT. Residues: CAIRGFGTQYF.

The rearrangement joins TRBV6-1 to TRBJ2-3; TRBD2 matches 10 bases. The CDR3 is made up of 17 amino acids. Germline CDR1 and CDR2: MNHNS and SASEGT. After removal of 2 bases from V and 0 bases from J, the junction contained 5 bases not matched to a gene. CDR3 coding DNA: TGTGCCAGCAGTGAATACACTAGCGGGATTAGCACAGATACGCAGTATTTT. Protein: CASSEYTSGISTDTQYF.

The V call is TRBV18, the J call TRBJ2-2, with D hard to call. CDR1 and CDR2 from the germline V gene are KGHSH and LQKENI. This CDR3 is 18 amino acids long. V was shortened by 5 bases and J by 3 bases, with 22 bases between the two germline ends. This CDR3 is CASSSLKPGAVYTGELFF. The CDR3 DNA follows: TGTGCCAGCTCATCTCTAAAACCGGGTGCCGTGTACACCGGGGAGCTGTTTTTT.